The rows below give T cell receptor beta chains drawn from one sample of a study of OX40 agonist ivuxolimab in advanced cancers. Here immunoSEQ multiplex PCR was the method, and the copy in TCRdb shows in-frame clones only, minus some. The table shows tens of thousands of clones, with around nine tenths occurring only once. The sequences come from CD4+ or CD8+ T cells sorted from blood, collected in a trial of the OX40 agonist ivuxolimab. These receptors came from an adult with an advanced solid tumor such as melanoma, head and neck, liver or kidney cancer. CDR3s include the opening cysteine and the closing phenylalanine or tryptophan. D genes are given only for firm matches. Expanded clones get a size class; other rows say once, few or many, or leave the size out.

CDR3 length	D gene	clone size	V gene	J gene	CDR3 DNA	CDR3 protein
13	NA	once	TRBV19	TRBJ2-2	TGTGCCAGTAGTTCACAGGGATTTGGGGAGCTGTTTTTT	CASSSQGFGELFF
14	NA	NA	TRBV4-1	TRBJ2-7	TGCGCCAGCAGCCACTCCGGGTTGGTTTACGAGCAGTACTTC	CASSHSGLVYEQYF
17	TRBD1	NA	TRBV5-6	TRBJ1-3	TGTGCCAGCAGCAACCGGGACAGGAGGACCTCTGGAAACACCATATATTTT	CASSNRDRRTSGNTIYF
15	TRBD2	NA	TRBV2	TRBJ2-1	TGTGCCAGCGGCCCCCTGGGACTAGCGGGGAATGAGCAGTTCTTC	CASGPLGLAGNEQFF
12	NA	NA	TRBV27	TRBJ1-1	TGTGCCAGCAGTTCCCGGGGGCCTGAAGCTTTCTTT	CASSSRGPEAFF
16	TRBD1	NA	TRBV7-3	TRBJ1-5	TGTGCCAGCAGCCCTCAGGGGGCTGGGTTTGGTCAGCCCCAGCATTTT	CASSPQGAGFGQPQHF
17	NA	NA	TRBV5-1	TRBJ2-7	TGCGCCAGCAGCTTGGGGTGGGGTGGGACAACGGACTACGAGCAGTACTTC	CASSLGWGGTTDYEQYF
15	TRBD1	once	TRBV5-6	TRBJ2-7	TGTGCCAGCAGCCTAGGGACAGGGGGGAACTACGAGCAGTACTTC	CASSLGTGGNYEQYF
14	NA	NA	TRBV19	TRBJ1-2	TGTGCCAGTAAGGCCGGCAGGGGAAGCTATGGCTACACCTTC	CASKAGRGSYGYTF
12	NA	NA	TRBV6-1	TRBJ2-7	TGTGCCAGCACCCAGGGGAGCTACGAGCAGTACTTC	CASTQGSYEQYF
15	NA	NA	TRBV4-1	TRBJ1-5	TGCGCCAGCAGCCCGACGGGTGGTGGCAATCAGCCCCAGCATTTT	CASSPTGGGNQPQHF
15	NA	NA	TRBV2	TRBJ2-5	TGTGCCAGCAGTGTGAAGGGCCAGAGTGGGGAGACCCAGTACTTC	CASSVKGQSGETQYF
18	TRBD1	NA	TRBV5-1	TRBJ2-3	TGCGCCAGCAGCCTGGGACAGGGGGCAGGGAGGATCACAGATACGCAGTATTTT	CASSLGQGAGRITDTQYF
12	NA	NA	TRBV7-3	TRBJ2-3	TGTGCCAGCAGCTTAACGGGAGATACGCAGTATTTT	CASSLTGDTQYF
14	TRBD1	once	TRBV19	TRBJ1-5	TGTGCCAGTAGTCTCGGACAGGGGAATCAGCCCCAGCATTTT	CASSLGQGNQPQHF
16	TRBD1	NA	TRBV18	TRBJ1-5	TGTGCCAGCTCATACGGGGACAGGGGGCCCAATCAGCCCCAGCATTTT	CASSYGDRGPNQPQHF
13	NA	NA	TRBV7-3	TRBJ2-1	TGTGCCAGCAGCTTAGGACAGTTAAATGAGCAGTTCTTC	CASSLGQLNEQFF
14	TRBD1	NA	TRBV14	TRBJ1-1	TGTGCCAGCAGCCAGGGACAGGGTAGGGCTGAAGCTTTCTTT	CASSQGQGRAEAFF
13	NA	NA	TRBV2	TRBJ2-7	TGTGCCAGCAGCGCGGACAGCCCCGGCGAGCAGTACTTC	CASSADSPGEQYF
16	NA	once	TRBV18	TRBJ2-3	TGTGCCAGCTCACCGAGTGGAGGGAGAAGGACAGATACGCAGTATTTT	CASSPSGGRRTDTQYF
13	NA	NA	TRBV29-1	TRBJ2-3	TGCAGCGGACGCAGGGGCGCGGGAGATACGCAGTATTTT	CSGRRGAGDTQYF
15	NA	NA	TRBV5-1	TRBJ2-2	TGCGCCAGCAGCTTGGGCTCGGGGATCGCCGGGGAGCTGTTTTTT	CASSLGSGIAGELFF
12	NA	NA	TRBV5-4	TRBJ2-2	TGTGCCAGCAGCGCATCGGGCGGGGAGCTGTTTTTT	CASSASGGELFF
15	NA	NA	TRBV10-1	TRBJ2-7	TGCGCCAGCAGTGAAGTAGCGGCGAGCTCCTACGAGCAGTACTTC	CASSEVAASSYEQYF
14	NA	once	TRBV5-1	TRBJ2-3	TGCGCCAGCAGAAGCTTTAGGGACACAGATACGCAGTATTTT	CASRSFRDTDTQYF
14	NA	NA	TRBV28	TRBJ1-4	TGTGCCAGCAGTAAGGGGGGCTCGAATGAAAAACTGTTTTTT	CASSKGGSNEKLFF
12	NA	NA	TRBV28	TRBJ1-2	TGTACCAGCAGTTCGACAGCCTATGGCTACACCTTC	CTSSSTAYGYTF
13	NA	NA	TRBV2	TRBJ1-6	TGTGCCAGCATGGGGCGGAATAATTCACCCCTCCACTTT	CASMGRNNSPLHF
16	NA	NA	TRBV5-6	TRBJ2-7	TGTGCCAGCAGCTTCCGACTCACCTCATCCCATTACGAGCAGTACTTC	CASSFRLTSSHYEQYF
12	NA	medium-sized	TRBV7-9	TRBJ2-7	TGTGCCAGCAGCTTAATGTACGCCGAGCAGTACTTC	CASSLMYAEQYF
15	NA	NA	TRBV12-5	TRBJ2-2	TGTGCTAGTGCCGAAACCTGGGGGATCACCGGGGAGCTGTTTTTT	CASAETWGITGELFF
14	NA	NA	TRBV18	TRBJ2-7	TGTGCCAGCTCACCCTTGCCAGGAACCTACGAGCAGTACTTC	CASSPLPGTYEQYF
14	TRBD2	NA	TRBV15	TRBJ2-1	TGTGCCACCAGCAGAACTAGCGGGACCAATGAGCAGTTCTTC	CATSRTSGTNEQFF
15	NA	NA	TRBV27	TRBJ1-4	TGTGCCAGCAGTTTAGGCCGGGGGTATCGAGAAAAACTGTTTTTT	CASSLGRGYREKLFF
13	NA	once	TRBV4-1	TRBJ2-5	TGCGCCAGCAGCCGGGGGCCGAGGGAGACCCAGTACTTC	CASSRGPRETQYF
15	TRBD1	NA	TRBV5-1	TRBJ2-3	TGCGCCAGCAGCTTGGCGGGGCAGGGGGCAGATACGCAGTATTTT	CASSLAGQGADTQYF
13	NA	NA	TRBV7-3	TRBJ2-1	TGTGCCAGCAGCCCCTGGGGCGGCAATGAGCAGTTCTTC	CASSPWGGNEQFF
14	NA	NA	TRBV6-5	TRBJ2-7	TGTGCCAGCAGTTACTTAGCAGTCCCCTACGAGCAGTACTTC	CASSYLAVPYEQYF
14	NA	NA	TRBV4-1	TRBJ2-7	TGCGCCAGCAGCCAAGTAGTACAGGGCTACGAGCAGTACTTC	CASSQVVQGYEQYF